The next 2 T cell receptor beta chains were all read from a single sample in a study of cytomegalovirus exposure and HLA in healthy donors. Use of 60 Vbeta and 13 Jbeta primers characterized the PCR. Sequenced by immunoSEQ multiplex PCR; TCRdb stores in-frame clones only, minus some. The sample lists around 150,000 clones, around 72% occurring once. The sequenced material came from PBMCs. The receptor source for this set is a man in his forties or fifties in good health and CMV-seropositive.

CDR3 in DNA: TGTGCCAGCAGCCTTGACAGCTTTAGCAATCAGCCCCAGCATTTT. Residues: CASSLDSFSNQPQHF. J is TRBJ1-5 and V is TRBV28, with TRBD1 as a possible D gene (5 bases). The V gene's germline CDR1 is MDHEN and CDR2 SYDVKM. V gave up 6 bases and J gave up 0 bases, with 12 bases separating them. The CDR3 has 15 amino acids.

This clone was counted only a few times. The chain combines TRBV5-1 with TRBJ2-3, with 11 nucleotides matching TRBD2. This CDR3 is built from 18 residues. CDR1 and CDR2 from the germline V gene are SGHRS and YFSETQ. V lost 0 bases to trimming and J lost 2 bases; unmatched junction nucleotides: 8. As DNA, the CDR3 is TGCGCCAGCAGCTTGGTAGGCACTAGCGGGGGTACCACAGATACGCAGTATTTT. Translation gives CASSLVGTSGGTTDTQYF.